This T cell receptor beta chain was found in a study of cytomegalovirus exposure and HLA in healthy donors. In the PCR, 60 Vbeta and 13 Jbeta primers were used. Clones were read by immunoSEQ multiplex PCR, and TCRdb kept only the in-frame ones, dropping some. The sample includes roughly 180,000 clones, about 80% of them seen just once. CDR1 SGDLS and CDR2 YYNGEE come from the germline V gene. J was trimmed by 3 bases and V by 0 bases; bases with no gene match: 2. This CDR3 has 17 amino acids. The gene calls are TRBV9 and TRBJ2-3; 15 bases map to TRBD2. The sequence was obtained from a man aged 25 to 40 in good health and CMV-seronegative. The sequenced sample consisted of PBMCs. The CDR3 DNA reads as TGTGCCAGCAGCGTAGAGGGACTAGCGGGGGGAACAGATACGCAGTATTTT. Amino acids: CASSVEGLAGGTDTQYF.